In its sample, the clone carrying this T cell receptor (beta chain) was seen many times. Its antigen is unknown. This CDR3 is built from 15 residues. The germline gives CDR1 KGHSH, CDR2 LQKENI. The ends lost 4 bases at V and 3 bases at J; junction bases unmatched: 4. Time point of the sample: newly diagnosed GD, antithyroid drugs for less than 3 months. PBMCs were the source of the RNA used for TCR sequencing. The data are from a study of regulatory T cells in long-lasting Graves disease. General study points: Accuracy may have suffered from the small sample size. TCR diversity in persistent Graves' patients was below that of newly diagnosed ones.

In building TCR beta libraries, iRepertoire HTBI primers were used together with Arm-PCR of CDR3 regions. From the multiplex PCR reads, TCRdb called clonotypes with MiXCR, one entry per CDR3 protein. The data contain about 420,000 distinct CDR3 sequences, approximately 16% of them seen just once; the ten biggest clones take up 20% to 25%. Separately, the same data were catalogued under a study of T cells in Graves' hyperthyroidism and ophthalmopathy.

The chain carries TRBV18 and TRBJ1-5, with TRBD1 identical over 9 bases. The source was peripheral blood mononuclear cells (PBMCs), collected at new diagnosis, from a patient treated with antithyroid drugs. The receptor was derived from a woman under 30 with Graves disease. The CDR3 DNA reads TGTGCCAGCTCACGAGGGGACAGGGACAATCAGCCCCAGCATTTT. This sequence encodes CASSRGDRDNQPQHF.